These 21 T cell receptor beta chains came from one sample sequenced in a study of persistence of HIV-infected CD4 T cells. The stimulus was an HIV-1 Gag 15-mer peptide pool, roughly 1 ug/peptide/mL. CD40L-negative CD69-negative CD45RO-high memory CD4+ T cells were sorted as populations depleted of antigen-responding cells. No antigen has been identified for these receptors. The immunoSEQ assay was version 4, run in survey mode. Profiling relied on immunoSEQ multiplex PCR, and the TCRdb table lists in-frame clones only, not all of them. This repertoire shows around 35,000 clones, 75% to 90% found once; its top ten account for roughly 0.99%. Here the sequenced sample was cultured CD4+ T cells from PBMCs, taken from a patient who received antiretroviral therapy. These receptors were taken from an adult with HIV. The donor label of this sample is uncertain.

The V gene is TRBV2, the J gene TRBJ1-1; D is unclear. CDR1 is SNHLY, CDR2 FYNNEI, per germline. This CDR3 comprises 12 residues. V gave up 5 bases and J gave up 4 bases, with 8 bases separating them. CDR3 region: CASSSDRTEAFF. The CDR3 DNA reads as TGTGCCAGCAGTTCCGACCGCACTGAAGCTTTCTTT.

The CDR3: CASSESKPHLQETQYF. The CDR3 DNA is TGCGCCAGCAGTGAGTCGAAGCCCCACTTGCAAGAGACCCAGTACTTC. The gene calls are TRBV10-1 and TRBJ2-5; D unclear. The germline V gene encodes CDR1 WNHNN and CDR2 SYGVQD (reference sequence). The CDR3 covers 16 residues. With 0 bases removed from V and 2 bases from J, the gap between germline ends came to 13 bases.

This clone was detected once. V usage is TRBV3-1 (or the pseudogene TRBV3-2) and J usage is TRBJ1-2, with D uncertain. Trimming pared 1 base from V and 2 bases from J, leaving 5 bases between. Germline values: CDR1 LGHDT, CDR2 YNNKEL (reference sequence). This CDR3 comprises 13 residues. The CDR3 DNA reads TGTGCCAGCAGCCAAGGCCGAAACTATGGCTACACCTTC. It yields the protein CASSQGRNYGYTF.

The rearrangement joins TRBV3-1 (or the pseudogene TRBV3-2) to TRBJ2-7, with TRBD2 matching over 9 bases. Germline V gene data show CDR1 as LGHDT and CDR2 as YNNKEL (reference sequence). This CDR3 is built from 14 residues. V lost 2 bases and J lost 4; bases outside the gene matches: 3. In DNA form, the CDR3 reads TGTGCCAGCAGCCAAAGCGGGGGGAAATACGAGCAGTACTTC. Protein product: CASSQSGGKYEQYF.

The chain uses TRBV5-1 and TRBJ1-2, with 11 positions matching TRBD1. V gave up 3 bases and J gave up 7 bases; unmatched junction bases: 14. Per germline, CDR1 SGHRS and CDR2 YFSETQ. The CDR3 consists of 17 residues. CDR3 protein: CASSSTGTGGPYSGYTF. The CDR3 DNA follows: TGCGCCAGCAGCTCGACCGGGACAGGGGGACCCTACTCTGGCTACACCTTC.

This clone was seen a few times. V is TRBV28 and J is TRBJ2-3, with D unresolved. CDR1 and CDR2 (germline): MDHEN, SYDVKM. V was cut by 4 bases and J by 2 bases, with 7 bases left in between. This CDR3 has 13 amino acids. The CDR3 nucleotides are TGTGCCAGCAGTTGGCGCCTCACAGATACGCAGTATTTT. Translation: CASSWRLTDTQYF. Together with reference TRBV28 and TRBJ2-3, the CDR3 gives the full variable domain: DVKVTQSSRYLVKRTGEKVFLECVQDMDHENMFWYRQDPGLGLRLIYFSYDVKMKEKGDIPEGYSVSREKKERFSLILESASTNQTSMYLCASSWRLTDTQYFGPGTRLTVL.

V usage is TRBV9 and J usage is TRBJ1-1; D remains ambiguous. Deletions cut 0 bases from V and 4 bases from J, with 10 bases between. The CDR3 extends over 14 amino acids. Per germline, CDR1 SGDLS and CDR2 YYNGEE. The CDR3 coding sequence is TGTGCCAGCAGCGTAGATTACGGCGGCACTGAAGCTTTCTTT. Translated, it gives CASSVDYGGTEAFF.

The rearrangement uses TRBV19 and TRBJ2-3; D may match TRBD1 or TRBD2 (5 bases each). Germline lookup yields CDR1 LNHDA and CDR2 SQIVND (reference sequence). The CDR3 is 15 residues long. V shed 3 bases and J shed 4 bases, with 14 bases lying between them. The CDR3 spells CASSIEGLKADTQYF. CDR3 nucleotides: TGTGCCAGTAGTATCGAGGGGCTTAAGGCAGATACGCAGTATTTT.

The J gene is TRBJ2-3, the V gene TRBV11-1; tentatively, D is TRBD2 (7 bases). The ends were cut back, 6 bases at V and 5 bases at J, with 18 bases in the middle. This CDR3 contains 15 residues. Per germline, CDR1 SGHAT and CDR2 FQDESV (reference sequence). In nucleotides, the CDR3 is TGTGCCAGCAGTCTTGCCGGGGGGCTTGGAGATACGCAGTATTTT. Its translation: CASSLAGGLGDTQYF.

V gene TRBV2 combines with J gene TRBJ1-3, with 8 bases identical to TRBD1. The V and J ends lost 8 bases and 4 bases, in that order; junction bases with no gene match: 4. The CDR3 spans 13 residues. CDR1 SNHLY and CDR2 FYNNEI come from the germline V gene. CDR3 sequence (DNA): TGTGCCAGCTCCAGGGGGCACGGAAACACCATATATTTT. It is translated as CASSRGHGNTIYF.

The gene calls are TRBV6-5 and TRBJ1-1; possibly TRBD1 for D (5 bases). The V end lost 6 bases, the J end lost 4 bases, and 12 bases lay between the germline ends. This CDR3 is built from 13 residues. Looked up from germline, CDR1 is MNHEY and CDR2 is SVGAGI. The CDR3 reads CASSQGGRTEAFF. CDR3 sequence (DNA): TGTGCCAGCAGCCAGGGAGGGCGCACTGAAGCTTTCTTT.

The gene calls are TRBV10-3 and TRBJ2-1, with 10 positions matching TRBD1. CDR1 ENHRY and CDR2 SYGVKD come from the germline V gene. The CDR3 contains 16 residues. V shed 0 bases and J 8 bases; nucleotides not matched to a gene: 7. The CDR3 loop is CAISESQGQGSDEQFF. The CDR3 DNA reads TGTGCCATCAGTGAGTCGCAGGGACAGGGGTCTGATGAGCAGTTCTTC.

This clone was observed a few times. This chain uses TRBV7-2 with TRBJ2-1; no clear D gene. The CDR3 extends over 15 amino acids. Trimming took off 0 bases at V and 2 bases at J, with 8 bases between the two ends. Germline CDR1 SGHTA, CDR2 FQGNSA. This CDR3 is CASSLAPGTYNEQFF. Written as DNA, the CDR3 is TGTGCCAGCAGCTTAGCCCCAGGCACCTACAATGAGCAGTTCTTC.

V and J are TRBV5-1 and TRBJ1-4, with D unresolved. The germline V gene encodes CDR1 SGHRS and CDR2 YFSETQ. The CDR3 extends over 13 amino acids. V was pared by 4 bases and J by 4 bases, with 8 bases between. The DNA for the CDR3 is TGCGCCAGCAGCCTAGGGCATAATGAAAAACTGTTTTTT. Protein: CASSLGHNEKLFF.

The chain employs TRBV6-5 and TRBJ2-3; possible D gene TRBD2, 6 bases. The CDR3 contains 13 residues. CDR1 and CDR2 (germline): MNHEY, SVGAGI. Trimming stripped 8 bases from V and 4 bases from J, with 13 bases between. The CDR3 nucleotides are TGTGCCAGCTGGCGGCGGAGGGCAGATACGCAGTATTTT. Translated, it gives CASWRRRADTQYF.

The chain employs TRBV6-1 and TRBJ2-3; 7 nucleotides line up with TRBD1. This CDR3 comprises 19 residues. The germline gives CDR1 MNHNS, CDR2 SASEGT. Germline trimming cut 4 bases from V and 3 bases from J; bases unmatched to any gene: 19. In DNA form, the CDR3 reads TGTGCCAGCAGTGGTCCAGTGCTCCTTACAGGGGTCGGGACAGATACGCAGTATTTT. Its translation is CASSGPVLLTGVGTDTQYF.

This chain uses TRBV14 with TRBJ2-7; the D is unclear. CDR1 and CDR2 from the germline V gene are SGHDN and FVKESK. The length of the CDR3 is 14 residues. Trimming took off 0 bases at V and 0 bases at J, with 6 bases between the two ends. The CDR3 DNA sequence: TGTGCCAGCAGCCAAGATCTCAGCTCCTACGAGCAGTACTTC. This sequence encodes CASSQDLSSYEQYF.

The chain is built from TRBV3-1 (or the pseudogene TRBV3-2) and TRBJ1-5; D uncertain. CDR1 is LGHDT, CDR2 YNNKEL, per germline (reference sequence). Trimming stripped 4 bases from V and 0 bases from J, with 10 bases between. The CDR3 runs to 15 residues. In nucleotides, the CDR3 is TGTGCCAGCAGCCGCGGCAGGAGTAGCAATCAGCCCCAGCATTTT. This gives the protein CASSRGRSSNQPQHF.

The genes are TRBV6-2 or TRBV6-3 and TRBJ2-3; 9 nucleotides align to TRBD2. CDR1 and CDR2 (germline): MNHEY, SVGEGT. V lost 5 bases and J lost 5; bases outside the gene matches: 14. The CDR3 covers 17 residues. The CDR3 loop is CASSDPSGTPRGDTQYF. CDR3 bases: TGTGCCAGCAGTGACCCTAGCGGGACCCCTCGAGGAGATACGCAGTATTTT.

The chain is built from TRBV19 and TRBJ1-5; a weak D match, TRBD1 (6 bases). The V and J ends lost 4 bases and 4 bases respectively, with 14 bases between them. The CDR3 contains 15 residues. Looked up from germline, CDR1 is LNHDA and CDR2 is SQIVND (reference sequence). The CDR3 DNA reads TGTGCCAGTAGTACAACGACAGGTAGGAATCAGCCCCAGCATTTT. Protein: CASSTTTGRNQPQHF. Using reference TRBV19 and TRBJ1-5 for the parts outside the CDR3, the full variable domain is DGGITQSPKYLFRKEGQNVTLSCEQNLNHDAMYWYRQDPGQGLRLIYYSQIVNDFQKGDIAEGYSVSREKKESFPLTVTSAQKNPTAFYLCASSTTTGRNQPQHFGDGTRLSIL.

The chain joins TRBV29-1 to TRBJ1-2; the match to TRBD1 covers 7 bases. Germline lookup yields CDR1 SQVTM and CDR2 ANQGSEA. The V segment lost 7 bases and the J segment 4 bases; nucleotides outside the gene matches: 3. This CDR3 has 11 amino acids. For the CDR3, the DNA is TGCAGCGGAGGGGGCATCTATGGCTACACCTTC. Protein: CSGGGIYGYTF. The complete variable domain, with remaining parts taken from reference TRBV29-1 and TRBJ1-2, reads SAVISQKPSRDICQRGTSLTIQCQVDSQVTMMFWYRQQPGQSLTLIATANQGSEATYESGFVIDKFPISRPNLTFSTLTVSNMSPEDSSIYLCSGGGIYGYTFGSGTRLTVV.